Listed below are T cell receptor beta chains from one sample, sequenced in a study of regulatory T cells in long-lasting Graves disease. TCRdb analysed the multiplex PCR reads with MiXCR anew, one entry per CDR3 protein. The table has over 500,000 distinct CDR3 sequences, about 16% seen once. These data are also associated with another study on T cells in Graves' hyperthyroidism and ophthalmopathy.

This material consisted of peripheral blood mononuclear cells (PBMCs), taken at new diagnosis, from a patient treated with antithyroid drugs. Every receptor here comes from a man aged 18 to 30 with Graves disease. Each CDR3 is given with its conserved first and last residue. A D gene is named only where the DNA matches it firmly. Part of the rows lack a size; the others show once, few, many or a class for expanded clones.

J	D	size	V	DNA	CDR3
TRBJ2-1	TRBD1	many	TRBV20-1	TGCAGTGCTAGATGGTTAGGACAGGGCTACAATGAGCAGTTCTTC	CSARWLGQGYNEQFF
TRBJ2-3	.	many	TRBV28	TGTGCCAGCAGTCGCCCGGACTCCCAGTCTTATACGCAGTATTTT	CASSRPDSQSYTQYF
TRBJ2-5	TRBD1	many	TRBV13	TGTGCCAGCAGCTCAGGACAGGCTGGTGGGACCCAGTACTTC	CASSSGQAGGTQYF
TRBJ2-5	TRBD1	many	TRBV6-5	TGTGCCAGCAGCTACAGGGGGCCCCAAGAGACCCAGTACTTC	CASSYRGPQETQYF
TRBJ2-1	.	many	TRBV12-3/TRBV12-4	TGTGCCAGCAGTTCCGGGACCAGAGTCAATGAGCAGTTCTTC	CASSSGTRVNEQFF
TRBJ1-1	.	.	TRBV4-1	TGCGCCAGCAGCCAAGTCGGTGGGCACACTGAAGCTTTCTTT	CASSQVGGHTEAFF
TRBJ2-7	TRBD2	many	TRBV30	TGTGCCTGGATGGGACTAGCGGCTTACGAGCAGTACTTC	CAWMGLAAYEQYF
TRBJ1-1	.	many	TRBV29-1	TGCAGCGTTGAAACTGGGCTTACTGAAGCTTTCTTT	CSVETGLTEAFF
TRBJ1-3	.	once	TRBV13	TGTGCCAGCAGAACAGGGCTGTGGGTCAGTACTGGAAACACCATATATTTT	CASRTGLWVSTGNTIYF
TRBJ2-7	.	.	TRBV10-3	TGTGCCATCAGTGAGTCGGAAGGGGCATCCTACGAGCAGTACTTC	CAISESEGASYEQYF
TRBJ2-2	TRBD1	many	TRBV30	TGTGCCTGGAGTACAGGGACAGGGCACGGGGAGCTGTTTTTT	CAWSTGTGHGELFF
TRBJ2-7	TRBD2	.	TRBV27	TGTGCCACCCTGGGGGGGACTAGCGGGAGCCACGAGCAGTACTTC	CATLGGTSGSHEQYF
TRBJ2-5	.	few	TRBV20-1	TGCAGTGCTAGAGATCTATCGGCCGTAGGGCCCCAGTACTTC	CSARDLSAVGPQYF
TRBJ2-7	TRBD1	few	TRBV27	TGTGCCAGCAGTTCCCCCGGGACAGGGTTTAGGGACGAGCAGTACTTC	CASSSPGTGFRDEQYF
TRBJ2-3	.	many	TRBV10-3	TGTGCCATCAGTATGGACCCTGGGGGCACAGATACGCAGTATTTT	CAISMDPGGTDTQYF
TRBJ2-3	.	many	TRBV27	TGTGCCAGCAGTACCGGAACTGTTACGCAGTATTTT	CASSTGTVTQYF
TRBJ1-2	.	few	TRBV4-1	TGCGCCAGCAGCCAATCGCGGACTGGCTACACCTTC	CASSQSRTGYTF
TRBJ2-5	.	many	TRBV2	TGTGCCAGCATTGAGGGCGGTTTAAAAGAGACCCAGTACTTC	CASIEGGLKETQYF
TRBJ2-7	TRBD1	many	TRBV28	TGTGCCAGCAGTCACACGGGACAGGTGCTTTACTACGAGCAGTACTTC	CASSHTGQVLYYEQYF
TRBJ1-3	.	.	TRBV5-1	TGCGCCAGCAGCATAGGAGGGCCGAGCTCTGGAAACACCATATATTTT	CASSIGGPSSGNTIYF
TRBJ2-1	.	.	TRBV28	TGTGCCAGCAGTTTAATTTGGCGGCCAAGCTCCTACAATGAGCAGTTCTTC	CASSLIWRPSSYNEQFF
TRBJ2-7	.	many	TRBV28	TGTGCCAGCAGTCGAACCGGGACCCCGCCCGAGCAGTACTTC	CASSRTGTPPEQYF
TRBJ1-1	.	.	TRBV3-1	TGTGCCAGCAGCCAAGAAGCTGTCAGCCCGAACACTGAAGCTTTCTTT	CASSQEAVSPNTEAFF
TRBJ2-2	TRBD1	many	TRBV10-3	TGTGCCATCAGTACAAGACAGGGCCTGAACACCGGGGAGCTGTTTTTT	CAISTRQGLNTGELFF
TRBJ2-3	TRBD1	few	TRBV20-1	TGCAGTGCCAACCCCGGGACACAGGGGTTCGGGGATACGCAGTATTTT	CSANPGTQGFGDTQYF
TRBJ1-5	.	many	TRBV7-2	TGTGCCAGCAGCGCCGGGACACGGGAGAATCAGCCCCAGCATTTT	CASSAGTRENQPQHF
TRBJ1-1	.	.	TRBV9	TGTGCCAGCAGCGTAGCCGCCGGGGCCACTGAAGCTTTCTTT	CASSVAAGATEAFF
TRBJ2-7	.	few	TRBV9	TGTGCCAGCAGCGTAGCTGGGGACACCTCGAGCGAGCAGTACTTC	CASSVAGDTSSEQYF
TRBJ2-2	TRBD1	.	TRBV5-6	TGTGCCAGCAGCATTATGACAGGGCGGTCCGGGGAGCTGTTTTTT	CASSIMTGRSGELFF
TRBJ1-1	.	many	TRBV29-1	TGCAGCGTTGAAGTGGCGGCTGAAGCTTTCTTT	CSVEVAAEAFF
TRBJ2-1	.	many	TRBV29-1	TGCAGCGTTGAAGATCGGGCCGCCTACAATGAGCAGTTCTTC	CSVEDRAAYNEQFF
TRBJ2-3	.	many	TRBV10-3	TGTGCCATCAGTGAGCCCCAGGGAACAGCGCAGTATTTT	CAISEPQGTAQYF
TRBJ2-3	TRBD2	many	TRBV20-1	TGCAGTGCGTCTCAGTTCCGGGGGGAGCCCGGTACGCAGTATTTT	CSASQFRGEPGTQYF
TRBJ1-5	TRBD1	many	TRBV30	TGTGCCTGGGGGGGACAGGGCAGCAATCAGCCCCAGCATTTT	CAWGGQGSNQPQHF
TRBJ2-3	TRBD2	many	TRBV20-1	TGCAGTGCCGAGGGGACTAGCGGGAGCCGTACGCAGTATTTT	CSAEGTSGSRTQYF
TRBJ2-4	TRBD2	many	TRBV29-1	TGCAGCGTTGGCGCAGGGAGTCGCGGGAGCCCTCTCGGAAACATTCAGTACTTC	CSVGAGSRGSPLGNIQYF
TRBJ2-1	TRBD2	many	TRBV5-6	TGTGCCAGTAAAGGCGGGGGGCATTATCCAAGTGAGCAGTTCTTC	CASKGGGHYPSEQFF
TRBJ1-2	.	.	TRBV3-1	TGTGCCAGCAGCCATGTAGATGGCTACACCTTC	CASSHVDGYTF
TRBJ2-7	.	many	TRBV28	TGTGCCAGCGGGTCTCCCGGGGAGAGGTCCTACGAGCAGTACTTC	CASGSPGERSYEQYF
TRBJ2-1	.	many	TRBV11-3	TGTGCCAGCAGCCTCCGACAGGACGGGTACAATGAGCAGTTCTTC	CASSLRQDGYNEQFF
TRBJ2-3	.	many	TRBV30	TGTGCCTGGATCAGCGGGACAAGCACAGATACGCAGTATTTT	CAWISGTSTDTQYF
TRBJ2-7	.	.	TRBV28	TGTGCCAGCAGTCCAAACACCCCGGACCCTCTCGGGTACGAGCAGTACTTC	CASSPNTPDPLGYEQYF
TRBJ1-1	TRBD1	many	TRBV6-9	TGTGCCAGCAGTTACTCCCCAGGGGGGGGGTACACTGAAGCTTTCTTT	CASSYSPGGGYTEAFF
TRBJ2-7	.	many	TRBV12-3/TRBV12-4	TGTGCCACCCTGGGGAGAAGCTCCTACGAGCAGTACTTC	CATLGRSSYEQYF
TRBJ2-2	TRBD2	few	TRBV7-6	TGTGCCAGCAGCTTCCTGGGACTAGCGGGAGGGCAAGGCACCGGGGAGCTGTTTTTT	CASSFLGLAGGQGTGELFF
TRBJ1-4	.	.	TRBV20-1	TGCAGTGCTAGAGACGTCCGGGACGGGGCTGCAAAGACTAATGAAAAACTGTTTTTT	CSARDVRDGAAKTNEKLFF
TRBJ2-7	.	many	TRBV11-2	TGTGCCAGCAAACAGGTTACAACCTACGAGCAGTACTTC	CASKQVTTYEQYF
TRBJ1-4	.	many	TRBV28	TGTGCCAGCAGTCGGGACACGGCCAATGAAAAACTGTTTTTT	CASSRDTANEKLFF